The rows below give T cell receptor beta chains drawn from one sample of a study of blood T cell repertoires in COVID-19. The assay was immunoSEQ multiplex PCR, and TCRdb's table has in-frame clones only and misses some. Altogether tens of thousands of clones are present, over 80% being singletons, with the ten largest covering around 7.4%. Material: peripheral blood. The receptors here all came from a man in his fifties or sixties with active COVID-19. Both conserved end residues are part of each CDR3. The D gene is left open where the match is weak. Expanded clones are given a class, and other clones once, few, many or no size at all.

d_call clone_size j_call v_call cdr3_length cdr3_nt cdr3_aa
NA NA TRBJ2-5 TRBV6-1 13 TGTGCCAGCAGTGAAATATCCCAAGAGACCCAGTACTTC CASSEISQETQYF
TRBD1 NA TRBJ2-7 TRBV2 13 TGTGCCAGCAGTGCCGACAGGGTCTCCGAGCAGTACTTC CASSADRVSEQYF
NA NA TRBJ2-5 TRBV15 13 TGTGCCACCAGACCAGACAACCAAGAGACCCAGTACTTC CATRPDNQETQYF
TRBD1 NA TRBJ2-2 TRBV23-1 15 TGCGCCAGCAGTCAAGGCACACAGGGGGCCGGGGAGCTGTTTTTT CASSQGTQGAGELFF
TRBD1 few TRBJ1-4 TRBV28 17 TGTGCCAGCAGACCGGGGACAGGGGGATCAACTAATGAAAAACTGTTTTTT CASRPGTGGSTNEKLFF
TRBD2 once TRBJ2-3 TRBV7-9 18 TGTGCCAGCAGCTTAGGACTAGCGGGGGGCCTTAGCACAGATACGCAGTATTTT CASSLGLAGGLSTDTQYF
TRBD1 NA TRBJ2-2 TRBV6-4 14 TGTGCCAGCGAGGGACAGAAGAACACCGGGGAGCTGTTTTTT CASEGQKNTGELFF
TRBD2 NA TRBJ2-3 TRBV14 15 TGTGCCAGCAGCCCTCGGGGGGATGGAGGAGATACGCAGTATTTT CASSPRGDGGDTQYF
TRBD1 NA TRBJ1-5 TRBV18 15 TGTGCCAGCTCACCACCGGGACAGGCAGGACAGCCCCAGCATTTT CASSPPGQAGQPQHF
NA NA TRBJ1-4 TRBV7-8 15 TGTGCCAGCAGCGATAGCGCCGGGATAGTTGAAAAACTGTTTTTT CASSDSAGIVEKLFF
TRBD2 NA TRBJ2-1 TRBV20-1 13 TGCAGTGCTAGTCTAGCGGAGTACAATGAGCAGTTCTTC CSASLAEYNEQFF
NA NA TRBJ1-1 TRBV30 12 TGTGCCTGGAGGGGGCAGAACACTGAAGCTTTCTTT CAWRGQNTEAFF
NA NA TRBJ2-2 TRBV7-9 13 TGTGCCAGCAGCCACAGGGTCACCGGGGAGCTGTTTTTT CASSHRVTGELFF
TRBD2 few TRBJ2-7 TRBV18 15 TGTGCCAGCTCGCCAGGACTAGCGGGGCTATACGAGCAGTACTTC CASSPGLAGLYEQYF
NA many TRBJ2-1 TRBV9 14 TGTGCCAGCAGCGAGGGGGCTAGCGATAATGAGCAGTTCTTC CASSEGASDNEQFF
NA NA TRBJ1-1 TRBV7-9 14 TGTGCCAGCAGCTTAACAGGTAGCCGCACTGAAGCTTTCTTT CASSLTGSRTEAFF
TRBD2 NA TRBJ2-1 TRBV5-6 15 TGTGCCAGCAGCTTACTAGCGGGGGGGTCCAGTGAGCAGTTCTTC CASSLLAGGSSEQFF
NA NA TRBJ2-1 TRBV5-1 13 TGCGCCAGCAGCTTAGGGACTCTCAATGAGCAGTTCTTC CASSLGTLNEQFF
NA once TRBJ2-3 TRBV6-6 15 TGTGCCAGCAGTTACCCACGGACTACTGGAGATACGCAGTATTTT CASSYPRTTGDTQYF
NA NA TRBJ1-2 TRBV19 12 TGTGCCAGTAGTATCCCCAGTTATGGCTACACCTTC CASSIPSYGYTF
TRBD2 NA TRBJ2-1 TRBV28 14 TGTGCCAGCAGGGAGCGGGGGCCCTACAATGAGCAGTTCTTC CASRERGPYNEQFF
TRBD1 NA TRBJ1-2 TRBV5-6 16 TGTGCCAGCAGCTTGTTGGGACAGACCCCTGCGTATGGCTACACCTTC CASSLLGQTPAYGYTF
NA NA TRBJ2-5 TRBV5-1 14 TGCGCCAGCAGCTTGGAATACACATCAGAGACCCAGTACTTC CASSLEYTSETQYF
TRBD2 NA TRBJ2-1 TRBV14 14 TGTGCCAGCAGCCAAGGACTAGCGGGAGGTGAGCAGTTCTTC CASSQGLAGGEQFF
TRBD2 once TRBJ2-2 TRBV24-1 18 TGTGCCACCAGTGACCCCCAAACTAGAGCGGGAAACACCGGGGAGCTGTTTTTT CATSDPQTRAGNTGELFF
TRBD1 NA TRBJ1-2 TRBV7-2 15 TGTGCCAGCAGCTTAATGGCAGGGGGCCACTATGGCTACACCTTC CASSLMAGGHYGYTF
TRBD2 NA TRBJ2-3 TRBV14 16 TGTGCCAGCAGCCAATATGTAGCGGGATATACAGATACGCAGTATTTT CASSQYVAGYTDTQYF
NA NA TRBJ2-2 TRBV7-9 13 TGTGCCGCCTCCCCGACTAGTCCCGGGGAGCTGTTTTTT CAASPTSPGELFF
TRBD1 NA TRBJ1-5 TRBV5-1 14 TGCGCCAGCAGCCCGGGACAGACCAATCAGCCCCAGCATTTT CASSPGQTNQPQHF